Given below is one T cell receptor beta chain in context. There is no known antigen for this receptor. Gene names, together with germline sequences, are murine for this receptor. The CDR3 goes on 4 residues after the read ends, and that part is filled in from the germline J gene. Preparation of the library involved the immunoSEQ multiplex PCR assay. To provide template for TCR sequencing, every sample had RNA extracted and reverse transcribed into cDNA. First-strand cDNA was synthesized using SuperScript III with a 2:1 mix of oligo-dT and random hexamers. A synthetic immune receptor repertoire was used to assess amplification bias, and residual bias was removed computationally. Libraries were sequenced on Illumina HiSeq using 60 bp reads that covered the CDR3 and were read from J toward V. Turning to the authors' computational methods: Raw reads were preprocessed to remove errors, and CDR3 was defined by IMGT conventions from the conserved cysteine to phenylalanine. Clonality was computed by normalizing Shannon entropy by log2 of the number of productive unique TCRs and subtracting the result from 1. CD4 or CD8 identity of scalp clones was inferred by cross-referencing scalp TCRbeta sequences with sorted blood CD4 and CD8 repertoires. Entries here come from immuneACCESS through TCRdb and include only in-frame sequences with V and J called. Some clones fail to appear in such tables; in the studies checked, an unresolved V gene covers under half of the shortfall, and the cause of the remainder is unknown. Clone size and the V and J calls come from that table; the DNA yielded D and trimming. The table for this sample lists around 300,000 clones, none of them counted only once. The top ten clones comprise about 1.1% of the sample.

This record belongs to a study of CD8+ T cells in alopecia areata (dated by TCRdb to the late 2010s). Some background on the complete study: Skin from C3H/HeJ donors aged 6-12 months with spontaneous alopecia was grafted onto female C3H/HeJ recipients aged roughly 7-11 weeks. RNA was extracted with the PAXgene miRNA kit for fixed scalp, the miRNeasy kit for PBMCs, and the RNeasy kit for mouse skin. TCRbeta CDR3 regions were amplified by immunoSEQ multiplex PCR with 35 Vbeta forward and 13 Jbeta reverse primers. Scalp clonality was compared among normal scalp (n=4), patchy alopecia areata scalp (n=8), and alopecia totalis/universalis scalp (n=8). In both human patients and the C3H/HeJ mouse model, the study applied high-throughput TCRbeta sequencing to look at T cell clonal expansion in alopecia areata. On the human side, TCRbeta sequencing was run on scalp tissue and on sorted CD4+ and CD8+ peripheral blood T cells from healthy controls and from alopecia areata patients with either patchy or totalis/universalis disease.

The CDR1 and CDR2 encoded by the germline V gene are NNHDY and SYVADS. V has 5 bases trimmed and J has 1 base trimmed; junction bases matching no gene number 8. The CDR3 spans 17 residues, from the cysteine through the phenylalanine. The DNA has 39 bases, all within the CDR3, and is read from base 1. Pooled mouse cutaneous lymph node cells were stained for CD4, CD8alpha, NKG2D, NKG2ACE and other markers and were then sorted on a BD Influx. Overall study results and their limits: Unlike mouse skin, which is dominated by gammadelta T cells, normal human skin has resident alphabeta T cells that are also sequenced, and this complicates analysis of the scalp TCR repertoire. Lesional scalp, especially in alopecia totalis/universalis, showed higher clonality and more expanded CD8+ clones than normal scalp, suggesting antigenic drive. Compared with mice, TCR sequences shared between patients were less clear, possibly partly because of HLA diversity across the patient population.

The sequence derives from a C3H/HeJ mouse with alopecia areata. The strain's MHC haplotype is H2-k. The sample consisted of CD4+ T cells sorted from a lymph node. The chain is assembled from TRBV13-3 and TRBJ2-2; 10 central bases correspond to TRBD1. The sequenced CDR3 bases are TGTGCCAGCAGACCCGGGACAGGGGAGGTAAACACCGGG. Translated, it gives CASRPGTGEVNTG. The full CDR3 is CASRPGTGEVNTGQLYF.